The next 8 T cell receptor beta chains were all read from a single sample in a study of T cell responses to AZD1222 COVID-19 vaccine. Using immunoSEQ multiplex PCR, the repertoire was profiled, and TCRdb retains in-frame clones only, with some absent. The sample consists of 100,000 to 150,000 clones, more than 80% of them appearing once. The starting material was peripheral blood, obtained on day 0 of AZD1222 vaccination. Receptor source: an adult in good health.

The genes are TRBV29-1 and TRBJ1-4; D remains unclear. There are 14 residues in the CDR3. Trimming removed 2 bases at V and 5 bases at J, with 12 bases between. Germline CDR1 SQVTM, CDR2 ANQGSEA. CDR3 sequence: CSVEFLRKNEKLFF. In DNA form, the CDR3 reads TGCAGCGTTGAATTCCTCCGTAAGAATGAAAAACTGTTTTTT. The full variable domain, its missing parts supplied by reference TRBV29-1 and TRBJ1-4, is SAVISQKPSRDICQRGTSLTIQCQVDSQVTMMFWYRQQPGQSLTLIATANQGSEATYESGFVIDKFPISRPNLTFSTLTVSNMSPEDSSIYLCSVEFLRKNEKLFFGSGTQLSVL.

The V call is TRBV5-4, the J call TRBJ1-1; a weak D match, TRBD1 (6 bases). V lost 3 bases and J 6 bases, leaving 15 bases between the germline ends. CDR1 is SGHNT, CDR2 YYREEE, per germline (reference sequence). The CDR3 loop spans 14 amino acids. The CDR3 nucleotides are TGTGCCAGCAGCTCGGGGGCATGGGCCGCTGAAGCTTTCTTT. Protein product: CASSSGAWAAEAFF.

The rearrangement links TRBV7-9 to TRBJ1-4; TRBD1 matches at 9 bases. Germline V CDR1 and CDR2: SEHNR, FQNEAQ (reference sequence). The J segment lost 12 bases and the V segment lost 3 bases, leaving 11 bases of the junction unmatched. There are 15 residues in the CDR3. CDR3 nucleotide sequence: TGTGCCAGCAGCTTCACAGGGGGCGCGGGAGTGCAACTGTTTTTT. As protein: CASSFTGGAGVQLFF.

This chain uses TRBV5-6 with TRBJ1-2, with a tentative D call TRBD1 (5 bases). The CDR3 is 14 amino acids. Per germline, CDR1 SGHDT and CDR2 YYEEEE. Trimming stripped 4 bases from V and 8 bases from J, with 18 bases between. CDR3 in amino acids: CASSPRAGRGGYTF. CDR3 DNA sequence: TGTGCCAGCAGCCCTCGGGCAGGGCGAGGAGGCTACACCTTC.

The chain couples TRBV24-1 to TRBJ1-1; D not resolved. This CDR3 comprises 13 residues. Germline V gene data show CDR1 as KGHDR and CDR2 as SFDVKD. Deletions cut 6 bases from V and 4 bases from J, with 11 bases between. CDR3 coding DNA: TGTGCCACCAGTAACGAGGGAGCCACTGAAGCTTTCTTT. This gives the protein CATSNEGATEAFF.

The genes are TRBV30 and TRBJ1-4, with D tentatively TRBD1 (6 bases). The V gene's germline CDR1 is GTSNPN and CDR2 SVGIG (reference sequence). V dropped 3 bases and J dropped 8 bases, with 16 bases sitting between them. The CDR3 runs to 14 residues. CDR3 DNA sequence: TGTGCCTGGAGCAGGGGCGCCCCTATAGAAAAACTGTTTTTT. This encodes CAWSRGAPIEKLFF.

This chain connects TRBV4-3 to TRBJ2-6, with D possibly being TRBD1 (6 bases). Germline loops: CDR1 LGHNA, CDR2 YSLEER. This CDR3 is built from 16 residues. V lost 2 bases to trimming and J lost 3 bases, with 11 bases between them. The CDR3 loop is CASSQQWTVGANVLTF. CDR3 nucleotide sequence: TGCGCCAGCAGCCAACAATGGACAGTTGGGGCCAACGTCCTGACTTTC.

This clone has just a few counts. The chain carries TRBV27 and TRBJ1-1, with TRBD1 as a possible D gene (6 bases). This CDR3 region has 13 residues. Per germline, CDR1 MNHEY and CDR2 SMNVEV (reference sequence). Trimming took 7 bases from V and 1 from J, leaving 10 bases between them. Written as DNA, the CDR3 is TGTGCCAGCACGCAGGGGCGGAACACTGAAGCTTTCTTT. It specifies CASTQGRNTEAFF.